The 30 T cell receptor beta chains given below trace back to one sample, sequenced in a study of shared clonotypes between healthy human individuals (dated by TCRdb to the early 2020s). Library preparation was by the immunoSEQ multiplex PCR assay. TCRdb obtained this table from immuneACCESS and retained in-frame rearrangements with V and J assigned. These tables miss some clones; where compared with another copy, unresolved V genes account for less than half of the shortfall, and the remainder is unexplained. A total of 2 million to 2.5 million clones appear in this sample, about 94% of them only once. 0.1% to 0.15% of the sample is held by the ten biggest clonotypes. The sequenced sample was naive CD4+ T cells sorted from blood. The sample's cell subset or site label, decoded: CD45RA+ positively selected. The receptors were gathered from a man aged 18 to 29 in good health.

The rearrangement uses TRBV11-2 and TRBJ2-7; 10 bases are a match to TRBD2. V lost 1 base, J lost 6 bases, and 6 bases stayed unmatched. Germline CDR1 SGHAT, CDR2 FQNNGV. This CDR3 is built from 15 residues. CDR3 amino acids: CASSLGSGGFGEQYF. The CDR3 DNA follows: TGTGCCAGCAGCTTAGGTAGCGGGGGGTTTGGCGAGCAGTACTTC. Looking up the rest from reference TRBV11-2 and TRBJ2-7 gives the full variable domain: EAGVAQSPRYKIIEKRQSVAFWCNPISGHATLYWYQQILGQGPKLLIQFQNNGVVDDSQLPKDRFSAERLKGVDSTLKIQPAKLEDSAVYLCASSLGSGGFGEQYFGPGTRLTVT.

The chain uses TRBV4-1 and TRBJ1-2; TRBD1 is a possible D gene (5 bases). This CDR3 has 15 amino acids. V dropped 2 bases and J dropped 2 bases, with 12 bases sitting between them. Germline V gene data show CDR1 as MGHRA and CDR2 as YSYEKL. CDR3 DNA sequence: TGCGCCAGCAGCCAAAGTCATTCAGGGAACTATGGCTACACCTTC. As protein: CASSQSHSGNYGYTF.

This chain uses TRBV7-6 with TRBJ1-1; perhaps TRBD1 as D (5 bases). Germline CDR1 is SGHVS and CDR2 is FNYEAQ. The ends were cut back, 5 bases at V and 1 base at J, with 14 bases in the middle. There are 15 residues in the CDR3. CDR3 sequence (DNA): TGTGCCAGCAGCCAACAGCTGGGGACGAACACTGAAGCTTTCTTT. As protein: CASSQQLGTNTEAFF.

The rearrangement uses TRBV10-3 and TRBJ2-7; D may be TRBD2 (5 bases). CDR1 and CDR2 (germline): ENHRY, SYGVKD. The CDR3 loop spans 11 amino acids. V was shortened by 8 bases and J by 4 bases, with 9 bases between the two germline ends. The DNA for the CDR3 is TGTGCCATCGCCCGGGAATACGAGCAGTACTTC. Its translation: CAIAREYEQYF.

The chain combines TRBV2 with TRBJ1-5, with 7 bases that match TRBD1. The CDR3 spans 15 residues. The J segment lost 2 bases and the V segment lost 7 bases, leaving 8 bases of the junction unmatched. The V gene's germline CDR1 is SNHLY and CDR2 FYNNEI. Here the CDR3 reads CASNLDRAGNQPQHF. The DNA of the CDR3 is TGTGCCAGCAATCTAGACAGGGCCGGCAATCAGCCCCAGCATTTT.

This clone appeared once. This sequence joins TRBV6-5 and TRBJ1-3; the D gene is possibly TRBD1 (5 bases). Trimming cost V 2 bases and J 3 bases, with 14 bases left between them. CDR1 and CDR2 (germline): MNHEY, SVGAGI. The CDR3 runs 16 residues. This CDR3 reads CASSYLVGGGGNTIYF. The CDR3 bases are TGTGCCAGCAGTTACCTCGTGGGGGGGGGTGGAAACACCATATATTTT.

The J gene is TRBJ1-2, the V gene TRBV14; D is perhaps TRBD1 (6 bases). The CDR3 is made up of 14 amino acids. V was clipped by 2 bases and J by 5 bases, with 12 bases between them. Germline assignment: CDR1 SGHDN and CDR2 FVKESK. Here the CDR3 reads CASSQIGTPYGYTF. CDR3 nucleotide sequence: TGTGCCAGCAGCCAAATAGGGACACCATATGGCTACACCTTC.

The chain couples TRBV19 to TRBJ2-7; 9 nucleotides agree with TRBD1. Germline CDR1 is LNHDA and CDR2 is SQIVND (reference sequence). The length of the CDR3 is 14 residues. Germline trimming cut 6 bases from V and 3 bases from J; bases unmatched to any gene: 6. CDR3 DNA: TGTGCCAGTAGCCCAGGACAGGGGATCTACGAGCAGTACTTC. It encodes CASSPGQGIYEQYF.

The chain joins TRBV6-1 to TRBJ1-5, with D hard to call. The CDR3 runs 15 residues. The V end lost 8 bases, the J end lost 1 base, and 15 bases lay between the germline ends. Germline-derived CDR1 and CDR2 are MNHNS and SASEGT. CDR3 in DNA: TGTGCCAGCTATGTAGGCCTGCGGAGCAATCAGCCCCAGCATTTT. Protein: CASYVGLRSNQPQHF.

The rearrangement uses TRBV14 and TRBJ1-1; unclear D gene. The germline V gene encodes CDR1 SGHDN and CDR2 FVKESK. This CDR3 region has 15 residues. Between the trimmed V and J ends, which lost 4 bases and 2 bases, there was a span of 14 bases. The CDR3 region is CASSPLGSTNTEAFF. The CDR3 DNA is TGTGCCAGCAGCCCGCTGGGCAGTACCAACACTGAAGCTTTCTTT.

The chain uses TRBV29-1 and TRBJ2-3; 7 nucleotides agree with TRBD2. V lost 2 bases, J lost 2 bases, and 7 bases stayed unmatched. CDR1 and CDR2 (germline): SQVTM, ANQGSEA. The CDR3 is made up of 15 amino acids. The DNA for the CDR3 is TGCAGCGTTGAACTTAGTGCGGGAGCCACAGATACGCAGTATTTT. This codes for CSVELSAGATDTQYF.

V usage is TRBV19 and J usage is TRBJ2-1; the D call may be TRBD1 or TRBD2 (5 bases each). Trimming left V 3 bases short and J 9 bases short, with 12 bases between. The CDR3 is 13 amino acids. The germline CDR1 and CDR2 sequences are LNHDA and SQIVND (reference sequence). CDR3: CASSMGTVGEQFF. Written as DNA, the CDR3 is TGTGCCAGTAGTATGGGGACGGTGGGTGAGCAGTTCTTC.

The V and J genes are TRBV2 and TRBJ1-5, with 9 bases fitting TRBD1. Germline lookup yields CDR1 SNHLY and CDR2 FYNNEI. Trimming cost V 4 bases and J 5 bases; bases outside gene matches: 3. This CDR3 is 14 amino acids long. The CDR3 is CASSGGTGHQPQHF. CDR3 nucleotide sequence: TGTGCCAGCAGTGGCGGGACAGGGCATCAGCCCCAGCATTTT.

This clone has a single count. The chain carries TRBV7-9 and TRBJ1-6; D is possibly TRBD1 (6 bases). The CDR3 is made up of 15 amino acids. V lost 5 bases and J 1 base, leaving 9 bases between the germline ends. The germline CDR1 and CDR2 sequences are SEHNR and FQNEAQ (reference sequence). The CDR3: CASSGGQSYNSPLHF. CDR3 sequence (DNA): TGTGCCAGCAGCGGGGGGCAGTCCTATAATTCACCCCTCCACTTT.

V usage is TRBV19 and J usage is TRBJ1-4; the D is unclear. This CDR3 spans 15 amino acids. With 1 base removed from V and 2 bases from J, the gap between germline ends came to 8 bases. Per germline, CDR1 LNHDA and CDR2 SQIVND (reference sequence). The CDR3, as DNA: TGTGCCAGTAGTATAGCGGCAGCCACTAATGAAAAACTGTTTTTT. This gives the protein CASSIAAATNEKLFF.

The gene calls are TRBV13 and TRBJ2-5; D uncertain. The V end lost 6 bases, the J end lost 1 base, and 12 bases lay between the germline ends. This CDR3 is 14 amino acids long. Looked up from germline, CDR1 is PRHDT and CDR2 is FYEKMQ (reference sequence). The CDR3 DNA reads TGTGCCAGCAGTCACAGTAACAGCCAAGAGACCCAGTACTTC. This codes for CASSHSNSQETQYF.

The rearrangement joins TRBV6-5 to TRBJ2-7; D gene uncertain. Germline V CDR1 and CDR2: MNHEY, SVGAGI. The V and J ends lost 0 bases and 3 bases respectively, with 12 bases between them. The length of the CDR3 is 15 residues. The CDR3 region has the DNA TGTGCCAGCAGTTACTCGGAGAGAATCCTCTACGAGCAGTACTTC. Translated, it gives CASSYSERILYEQYF.

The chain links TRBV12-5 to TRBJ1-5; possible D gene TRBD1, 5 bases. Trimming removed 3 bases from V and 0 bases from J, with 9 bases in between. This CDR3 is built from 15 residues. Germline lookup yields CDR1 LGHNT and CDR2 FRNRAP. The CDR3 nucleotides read TGTGCTAGTGGTTTTAGTAGGGGTAGCAATCAGCCCCAGCATTTT. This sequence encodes CASGFSRGSNQPQHF.

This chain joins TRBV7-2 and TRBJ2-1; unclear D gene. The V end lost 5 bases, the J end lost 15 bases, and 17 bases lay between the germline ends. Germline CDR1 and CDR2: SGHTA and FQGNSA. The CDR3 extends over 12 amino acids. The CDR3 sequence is CASSQSRVFLFF. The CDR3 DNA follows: TGTGCCAGCAGCCAGTCTCGGGTCTTTCTGTTCTTC.

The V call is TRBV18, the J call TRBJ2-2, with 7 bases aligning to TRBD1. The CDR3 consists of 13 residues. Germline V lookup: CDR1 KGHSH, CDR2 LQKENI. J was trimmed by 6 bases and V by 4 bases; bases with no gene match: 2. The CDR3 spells CASSRQGSGELFF. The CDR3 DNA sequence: TGTGCCAGCTCACGACAGGGCTCCGGGGAGCTGTTTTTT.

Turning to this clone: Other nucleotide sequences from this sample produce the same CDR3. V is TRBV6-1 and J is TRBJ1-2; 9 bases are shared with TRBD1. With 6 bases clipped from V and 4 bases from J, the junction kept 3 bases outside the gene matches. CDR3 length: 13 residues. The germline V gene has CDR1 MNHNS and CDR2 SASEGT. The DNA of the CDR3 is TGTGCCAGCAGGGGACAGGGTGGCTATGGCTACACCTTC. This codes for CASRGQGGYGYTF.

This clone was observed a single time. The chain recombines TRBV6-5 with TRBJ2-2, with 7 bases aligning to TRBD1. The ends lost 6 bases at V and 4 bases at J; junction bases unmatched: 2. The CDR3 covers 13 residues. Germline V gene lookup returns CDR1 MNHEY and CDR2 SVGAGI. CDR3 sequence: CASRGQFTGELFF. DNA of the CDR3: TGTGCCAGCAGGGGACAGTTCACCGGGGAGCTGTTTTTT.

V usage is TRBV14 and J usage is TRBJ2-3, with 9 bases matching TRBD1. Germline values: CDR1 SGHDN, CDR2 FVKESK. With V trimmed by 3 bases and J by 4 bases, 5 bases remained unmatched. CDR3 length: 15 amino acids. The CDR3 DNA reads TGTGCCAGCAGCCAGGCCGGGACAGGGTCAGATACGCAGTATTTT. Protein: CASSQAGTGSDTQYF.

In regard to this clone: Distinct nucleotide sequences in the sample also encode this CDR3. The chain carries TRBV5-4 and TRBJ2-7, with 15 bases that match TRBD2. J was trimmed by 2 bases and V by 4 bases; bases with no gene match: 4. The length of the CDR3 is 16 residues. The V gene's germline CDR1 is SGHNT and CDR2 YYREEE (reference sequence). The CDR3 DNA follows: TGTGCCAGCAGCCCCGGGACTAGCGGGGGGACCTACGAGCAGTACTTC. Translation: CASSPGTSGGTYEQYF.

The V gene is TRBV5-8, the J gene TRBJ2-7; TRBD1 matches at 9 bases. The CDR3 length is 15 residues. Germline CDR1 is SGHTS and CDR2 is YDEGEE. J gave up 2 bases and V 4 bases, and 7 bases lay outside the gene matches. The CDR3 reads CASSPGTGRTYEQYF. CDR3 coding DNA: TGTGCCAGCAGCCCCGGGACAGGGAGGACCTACGAGCAGTACTTC. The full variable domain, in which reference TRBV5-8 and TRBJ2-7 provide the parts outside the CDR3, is EAGVTQSPTHLIKTRGQQATLRCSPISGHTSVYWYQQALGLGLQFLLWYDEGEERNRGNFPPRFSGRQFPNYSSELNVNALELEDSALYLCASSPGTGRTYEQYFGPGTRLTVT.

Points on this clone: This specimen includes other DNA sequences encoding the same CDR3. CDR3 coding DNA: TGTGCCAGCTCACCAGGATCCTACGAGCAGTACTTC. Residues: CASSPGSYEQYF. The V gene is TRBV18, the J gene TRBJ2-7; D is undetermined. This CDR3 contains 12 residues. Germline-derived CDR1 and CDR2 are KGHSH and LQKENI. V dropped 2 bases and J dropped 1 base, with 3 bases sitting between them. Full variable domain (remainder filled in from reference TRBV18 and TRBJ2-7): NAGVMQNPRHLVRRRGQEARLRCSPMKGHSHVYWYRQLPEEGLKFMVYLQKENIIDESGMPKERFSAEFPKEGPSILRIQQVVRGDSAAYFCASSPGSYEQYFGPGTRLTVT.

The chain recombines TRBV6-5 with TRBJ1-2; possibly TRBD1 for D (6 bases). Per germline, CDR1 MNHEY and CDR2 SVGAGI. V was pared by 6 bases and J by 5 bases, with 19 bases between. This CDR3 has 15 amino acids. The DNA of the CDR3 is TGTGCCAGCAGGGACAGCACCTTACTTGGATATGGCTACACCTTC. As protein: CASRDSTLLGYGYTF.

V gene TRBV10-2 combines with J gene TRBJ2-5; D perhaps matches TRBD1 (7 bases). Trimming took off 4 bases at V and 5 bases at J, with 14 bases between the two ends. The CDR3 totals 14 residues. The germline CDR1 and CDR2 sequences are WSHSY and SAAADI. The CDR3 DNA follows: TGCGCCAGCAGTGGACAGGGAGGTTATGAGACCCAGTACTTC. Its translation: CASSGQGGYETQYF.

As DNA, the CDR3 is TGCGCCAGCAGCCACCTTATAGGCCCGAACACTGAAGCTTTCTTT. This encodes CASSHLIGPNTEAFF. J is TRBJ1-1 and V is TRBV4-3; no firm D call. This CDR3 comprises 15 residues. Trimming stripped 3 bases from V and 1 base from J, with 12 bases between. CDR1 is LGHNA and CDR2 is YSLEER in the germline V gene.

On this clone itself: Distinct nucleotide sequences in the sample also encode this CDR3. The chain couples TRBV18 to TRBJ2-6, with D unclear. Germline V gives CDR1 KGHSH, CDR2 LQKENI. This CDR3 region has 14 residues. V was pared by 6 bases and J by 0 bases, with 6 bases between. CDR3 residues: CASSPNSGANVLTF. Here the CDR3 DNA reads TGTGCCAGCTCCCCCAACTCTGGGGCCAACGTCCTGACTTTC.